This T cell receptor beta chain was recorded in a study of identical twins. A universal primer site was created by template switching, with the cDNA bearing unique molecular identifiers. TCRdb recomputed calls from the 5' RACE reads with MiXCR, one row per CDR3 protein. The data show hundreds of thousands of distinct CDR3 sequences, about 12% seen once. Germline CDR1 and CDR2: SGDLS and YYNGEE. V shed 4 bases, J shed 2 bases, and the junction held 5 bases outside the gene matches. The CDR3 is made up of 14 amino acids. Donors uniformly comprised healthy Caucasians. These same records also appear under a second study, on yellow fever vaccine responses in identical twins. This second study notes: Vaccine-induced T cell responses in twins were reportedly observed to appear partly convergent, partly personalized.

The chain joins TRBV9 to TRBJ2-7, with 8 nucleotides matching TRBD2. The receptor's source is a woman aged 18-29 years in good health. Sequenced input: PBMCs. Here the CDR3 reads CASSMGLGAYEQYF. As DNA, the CDR3 is TGTGCCAGCAGCATGGGACTAGGGGCCTACGAGCAGTACTTC.